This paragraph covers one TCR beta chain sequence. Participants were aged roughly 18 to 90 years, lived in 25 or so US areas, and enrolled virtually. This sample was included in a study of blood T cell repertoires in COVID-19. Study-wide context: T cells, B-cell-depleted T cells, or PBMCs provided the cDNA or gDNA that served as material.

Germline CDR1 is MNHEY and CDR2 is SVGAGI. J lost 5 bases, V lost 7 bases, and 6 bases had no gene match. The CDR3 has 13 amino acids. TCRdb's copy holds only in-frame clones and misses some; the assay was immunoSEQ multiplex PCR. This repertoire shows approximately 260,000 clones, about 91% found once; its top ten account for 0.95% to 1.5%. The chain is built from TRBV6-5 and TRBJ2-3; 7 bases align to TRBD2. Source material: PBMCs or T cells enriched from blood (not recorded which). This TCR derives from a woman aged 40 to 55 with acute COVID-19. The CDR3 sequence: CASKRGIKDTQYF. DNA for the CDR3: TGTGCCAGCAAGCGGGGAATTAAAGATACGCAGTATTTT.